The rows below give T cell receptor beta chains drawn from one sample of a study of cytomegalovirus exposure and HLA in healthy donors. Generated by immunoSEQ multiplex PCR, the TCRdb table keeps only in-frame clones and is missing some. The profile shows under 200,000 clones, 91% of them singletons. Sequencing was done on a sample of PBMCs. Every receptor here comes from a woman aged 18-29 years in good health and CMV-seropositive. The CDR3 runs from the conserved cysteine through the conserved F or W. Each record gives: CDR3 length, D gene, J gene, clone size, V gene, CDR3 DNA, CDR3 protein. The D gene is left open where the match is weak. Part of the rows lack a size; the others show once, few, many or a class for expanded clones.

13	NA	TRBJ2-7	NA	TRBV9	TGTGCCAGCAGCGTAGGACTGTCCTACGAGCAGTACTTC	CASSVGLSYEQYF
15	TRBD1	TRBJ1-5	NA	TRBV9	TGTGCCAGCAGCGTAGGGACAGGATTCAATCAGCCCCAGCATTTT	CASSVGTGFNQPQHF
14	TRBD1	TRBJ2-4	NA	TRBV2	TGTGCCAGCACAGGGGGCGCAGGGAAAAACATTCAGTACTTC	CASTGGAGKNIQYF
11	NA	TRBJ2-5	once	TRBV29-1	TGCAGCGTTGACTCTGCCAGAGGGCGGTACTTC	CSVDSARGRYF
14	TRBD2	TRBJ2-7	NA	TRBV7-3	TGTGCCAGCAGCCCCGGGACTAGCGGTTACGAGCAGTACTTC	CASSPGTSGYEQYF
16	NA	TRBJ2-7	NA	TRBV28	TGTGCCAGCAGTTTACCAAAGCCAGGGGGAGGCAACGAGCAGTACTTC	CASSLPKPGGGNEQYF
13	NA	TRBJ1-1	NA	TRBV6-1	TGTGCCAGCAGAGATCCGGGGAACACTGAAGCTTTCTTT	CASRDPGNTEAFF
17	TRBD2	TRBJ2-1	NA	TRBV7-9	TGTGCCAGCAGCTTAGATCGGGGCGGGAGGGCCTACAATGAGCAGTTCTTC	CASSLDRGGRAYNEQFF
11	NA	TRBJ1-1	NA	TRBV6-1	TGTGCCAGCATAGGAGGGACTGAAGCTTTCTTT	CASIGGTEAFF
16	NA	TRBJ2-6	NA	TRBV18	TGTGCCAGCTCACCACCGGGGGGCTCTGGGGCCAACGTCCTGACTTTC	CASSPPGGSGANVLTF
14	TRBD2	TRBJ2-4	NA	TRBV6-1	TGTGCCAGCAGTGATGAGACTAGCGGAAACATTCAGTACTTC	CASSDETSGNIQYF
16	NA	TRBJ1-3	NA	TRBV6-6	TGTGCCAGCAGGGACGTCCCGGGAACGGGCGGAAACACCATATATTTT	CASRDVPGTGGNTIYF
15	NA	TRBJ1-1	NA	TRBV7-9	TGTGCCAGCAGCCGTCAGACAGAAACGAACACTGAAGCTTTCTTT	CASSRQTETNTEAFF
12	TRBD2	TRBJ2-3	few	TRBV19	TGTGCCAGTAGTTCCTCCAGCGGGATGAGGTATTTT	CASSSSSGMRYF
14	NA	TRBJ1-6	NA	TRBV5-1	TGCGCCAGCAGTCTCCCCGGACAGAATTCACCCCTCCACTTT	CASSLPGQNSPLHF
15	TRBD2	TRBJ2-1	NA	TRBV5-1	TGCGCCAGCAGACATAGCGGGGTGGTCTACAATGAGCAGTTCTTC	CASRHSGVVYNEQFF
14	TRBD2	TRBJ2-3	NA	TRBV7-9	TGTGCCAGCAGCTTGGGCGGGAGCGCAGATACGCAGTATTTT	CASSLGGSADTQYF
12	NA	TRBJ2-7	NA	TRBV11-2	TGTGCCAGCAGCTTTGGCGGCTACGAGCAGTACTTC	CASSFGGYEQYF
15	NA	TRBJ2-3	NA	TRBV7-2	TGTGCCAGCAGCTTATTAGCCCCTCCGACAGATACGCAGTATTTT	CASSLLAPPTDTQYF
17	NA	TRBJ2-1	NA	TRBV4-2	TGTGCCAGCAGCCCCCTGGAGGTAGACTACTCCTACAATGAGCAGTTCTTC	CASSPLEVDYSYNEQFF
16	TRBD2	TRBJ2-2	NA	TRBV9	TGTGCCAGCAGCGCCACTAGCGGGAGACAAACCGGGGAGCTGTTTTTT	CASSATSGRQTGELFF
14	NA	TRBJ1-6	NA	TRBV27	TGTGCCAGCAGTTTATGGGGGGATAATTCACCCCTCCACTTT	CASSLWGDNSPLHF